A single sample is the source of the 30 T cell receptor beta chains below, sequenced in a study of T-cell memory formation after mild COVID-19. TCRdb called the 5' RACE reads again in MiXCR, with one record for every CDR3 protein. Of around 300,000 distinct CDR3 sequences listed, roughly 13% are singletons. Specimen: PBMCs or a T cell subset sorted from them (not recorded which). The receptor source for this set is a man aged 18 to 30 who had mild COVID-19 (a few samples of this study predate the infection). Cell type and time point are not known.

This clonotype showed up many times. This chain connects TRBV15 to TRBJ2-3; D is possibly TRBD2 (6 bases). V dropped 1 base and J dropped 0 bases, with 11 bases sitting between them. Germline-derived CDR1 and CDR2 are LNHNV and YYDKDF (reference sequence). The CDR3 has 16 residues. DNA for the CDR3: TGTGCCACCAGCAGAGGACGGGGAGGAAGCACAGATACGCAGTATTTT. It translates to CATSRGRGGSTDTQYF.

This clonotype has only a few counts. This chain joins TRBV5-4 and TRBJ2-1; a weak D match, TRBD1 (5 bases). Germline-derived CDR1 and CDR2 are SGHNT and YYREEE (reference sequence). The CDR3 is 16 amino acids. V lost 0 bases to trimming and J lost 0 bases, with 10 bases between them. The CDR3 here is CASSLDRQSSYNEQFF. The CDR3 DNA follows: TGTGCCAGCAGCTTGGACAGGCAGAGCTCCTACAATGAGCAGTTCTTC.

This clonotype came up a few times. The chain joins TRBV7-6 to TRBJ2-7; D gene ambiguous. Germline lookup yields CDR1 SGHVS and CDR2 FNYEAQ. The CDR3 loop spans 14 amino acids. The V end lost 5 bases, the J end lost 0 bases, and 11 bases lay between the germline ends. CDR3 DNA: TGTGCCAGCAGCCAACACGGCAGCTCCTACGAGCAGTACTTC. Amino acid sequence: CASSQHGSSYEQYF.

The CDR3 nucleotides are TGTGCCAGCAGCCCAACCGGGACGCACTCCTACGAGCAGTACTTC. It specifies CASSPTGTHSYEQYF. This sequence joins TRBV6-5 and TRBJ2-7; TRBD1 or TRBD2 may be the D gene (5 bases each). This CDR3 is 15 amino acids long. Trimming cost V 6 bases and J 0 bases, with 15 bases left between them. Per germline, CDR1 MNHEY and CDR2 SVGAGI.

This clonotype was counted between two and nine times. This chain links TRBV21-1 with TRBJ2-7; the DNA was not compared with TRBD1, the D call given in the table. TRBV21-1 counts as a pseudogene. CDR3 length: 15 amino acids. The CDR3 nucleotides read TGTGCCAGCACCATGGGGGCAGGGAAGTCCTACGAGCAGTACGTC. Translating it yields CASTMGAGKSYEQYV.

This clonotype was detected only a few times. This chain uses TRBV7-9 with TRBJ2-7; the D is unclear. V shed 1 base and J shed 7 bases, with 11 bases lying between them. The CDR3 sequence is 13 residues long. Per the germline V gene, CDR1 is SEHNR and CDR2 is FQNEAQ (reference sequence). CDR3 nucleotide sequence: TGTGCCAGCAGCTTAGGCCCTTCTCCTGAGCAGTACGTC. It encodes CASSLGPSPEQYV.

The chain is built from TRBV7-8 and TRBJ2-1; D is perhaps TRBD2 (6 bases). This CDR3 has 16 amino acids. V lost 5 bases and J lost 8, with 22 bases in between. CDR1 and CDR2 (germline): SGHVS, FQNEAQ. CDR3 sequence reads: CASSLYRWGEADEQFF. In nucleotides, the CDR3 is TGTGCCAGCAGCCTCTACCGGTGGGGGGAAGCGGATGAGCAGTTCTTC.

This clonotype was seen ten or more times. V is TRBV6-5 and J is TRBJ2-3; perhaps TRBD1 as D (5 bases). The CDR3 has 15 amino acids. Trimming removed 2 bases from V and 0 bases from J, with 9 bases in between. The germline gives CDR1 MNHEY, CDR2 SVGAGI. This CDR3 is CASSYRTGSTDTQYF. The CDR3 nucleotides read TGTGCCAGCAGTTACCGAACAGGTAGCACAGATACGCAGTATTTT.

This clonotype came up a few times. The V gene is TRBV10-3, the J gene TRBJ2-1, with 10 bases that match TRBD2. The CDR3 is 15 residues long. Germline V lookup: CDR1 ENHRY, CDR2 SYGVKD. V gave up 5 bases and J gave up 7 bases; unmatched junction bases: 8. The CDR3 loop is CAISLIAGGRNEQFF. CDR3 nucleotide sequence: TGTGCCATCAGTCTTATAGCGGGGGGACGTAATGAGCAGTTCTTC.

The rearrangement uses TRBV12-3 or TRBV12-4 and TRBJ2-7; D is perhaps TRBD1 (6 bases). This CDR3 is built from 12 residues. With 5 bases removed from V and 5 bases from J, the gap between germline ends came to 10 bases. The CDR3 loop is CASSRPGDEQYV. CDR3 nucleotides: TGTGCCAGCAGTAGGCCAGGGGACGAGCAGTACGTC.

To note about this clonotype: The junction differs from germline at one of its ends, possibly a read error. The V gene is TRBV7-7, the J gene TRBJ2-2; no definite D call. CDR1 is SSHAT and CDR2 is FNYEAQ in the germline V gene (reference sequence). This CDR3 spans 15 amino acids. The CDR3: CASSPTHSNTGELFF. CDR3 sequence (DNA): TGTGCTAGCAGTCCGACACATTCGAACACCGGGGAGCTGTTTTTT.

The chain uses TRBV29-1 and TRBJ2-7, with TRBD1 matching 10 bases. The CDR3 spans 12 residues. CDR1 is SQVTM and CDR2 is ANQGSEA in the germline V gene. CDR3 sequence reads: CSGRTGGCERYV. The CDR3 DNA is TGCAGCGGAAGGACAGGGGGATGTGAGCGGTACGTC.

V gene TRBV12-5 combines with J gene TRBJ2-1; D possibly uses TRBD1 or TRBD2 (5 bases each). V was cut by 5 bases and J by 5 bases, with 16 bases left in between. Germline CDR1 reads LGHNT; CDR2 reads FRNRAP. The CDR3 is made up of 15 amino acids. The CDR3 here is CASGRKRGDDNEQFF. The CDR3 nucleotides are TGTGCTAGTGGTCGGAAGAGGGGCGATGACAATGAGCAGTTCTTC.

This chain links TRBV7-9 with TRBJ2-1, with a weak D call TRBD1 (6 bases). CDR1 SEHNR and CDR2 FQNEAQ come from the germline V gene (reference sequence). With 5 bases removed from V and 7 bases from J, the gap between germline ends came to 21 bases. The CDR3 is 16 amino acids. The CDR3 sequence is CASSAKTGMGPNEQFF. The CDR3, as DNA: TGTGCCAGCAGCGCAAAAACAGGGATGGGCCCAAATGAGCAGTTCTTC.

This sequence joins TRBV5-6 and TRBJ2-1; the D is unclear. Germline CDR1 is SGHDT and CDR2 is YYEEEE. Trimming pared 0 bases from V and 4 bases from J, leaving 11 bases between. The CDR3 extends over 15 amino acids. The chain's CDR3 is CASSLGLASYNEQFF. The CDR3 DNA is TGTGCCAGCAGCTTGGGTCTGGCGAGTTACAATGAGCAGTTCTTC.

The chain uses TRBV7-3 and TRBJ2-1; possibly TRBD1 or TRBD2 for D (5 bases each). With 1 base removed from V and 5 bases from J, the gap between germline ends came to 24 bases. Germline V CDR1 and CDR2: SGHTA, FQGTGA. The CDR3 is 19 residues long. In nucleotides, the CDR3 is TGTGCCAGCAGCTTAAGAGGGCGAGGACATCTTAACGGCGACAATGAGCAGTTCTTC. Translated: CASSLRGRGHLNGDNEQFF.

V gene TRBV7-2 combines with J gene TRBJ1-5; D is undetermined. The CDR3 is 12 amino acids. Germline V CDR1 and CDR2: SGHTA, FQGNSA. V lost 0 bases and J 6 bases, leaving 3 bases between the germline ends. DNA of the CDR3: TGTGCCAGCAGCTTAGCTTCTCAGCCCCAGCATTTT. Protein sequence: CASSLASQPQHF.

The chain uses TRBV18 and TRBJ1-1; the match to TRBD1 covers 8 bases. Looked up from germline, CDR1 is KGHSH and CDR2 is LQKENI. The CDR3 sequence is 17 residues long. Trimming at V came to 2 bases and at J to 2 bases, leaving 10 bases not matched to a gene. CDR3 sequence reads: CASSPISGRGLNTEAFF. DNA of the CDR3: TGTGCCAGCTCACCAATTTCTGGCAGGGGGCTAAACACTGAAGCTTTCTTT.

V gene TRBV7-2 combines with J gene TRBJ2-3; TRBD2 is a possible D gene (6 bases). V was cut by 4 bases and J by 4 bases, with 21 bases left in between. CDR3 size: 17 residues. Germline values: CDR1 SGHTA, CDR2 FQGNSA. The CDR3 region is CASSSDLLAFVADTQYF. CDR3 in DNA: TGTGCCAGCAGCTCAGACCTACTAGCTTTTGTGGCAGATACGCAGTATTTT.

This chain links TRBV4-3 with TRBJ2-7; maybe TRBD1 (6 bases). Germline CDR1 is LGHNA and CDR2 is YSLEER. The CDR3 loop spans 12 amino acids. The CDR3 nucleotides are TGCGCCAGCAGCCAAGACCGAACAGGGTTCAACGTC. Residues: CASSQDRTGFNV.

This clonotype was seen just once. The gene calls are TRBV7-2 and TRBJ1-6, with D perhaps matching TRBD1 (6 bases). Trimming shortened V by 5 bases and J by 0 bases, and 14 bases separated the two germline ends. In germline, CDR1 is SGHTA, CDR2 FQGNSA. The CDR3 totals 17 residues. The CDR3 is CASSRTGSYSYNSPLHF. The CDR3 DNA sequence: TGTGCCAGCAGCCGAACAGGGAGTTACTCCTATAATTCACCCCTCCACTTT.

This clonotype was counted between two and nine times. The chain links TRBV14 to TRBJ1-2; TRBD1 might be the D (5 bases). The germline V gene has CDR1 SGHDN and CDR2 FVKESK. V was cut by 1 base and J by 2 bases, with 5 bases left in between. This CDR3 contains 13 residues. CDR3: CASSQGGNYGYTF. The CDR3, as DNA: TGTGCCAGCAGCCAAGGGGGCAACTATGGCTACACCTTC.

This clonotype was seen more than once but under ten times. A junction boundary mismatches the germline segment, possibly from a read error. The J gene is TRBJ2-1, the V gene TRBV28; D remains unclear. The CDR3 runs 13 residues. From germline, CDR1 is MDHEN and CDR2 SYDVKM. This CDR3 reads CASSLYGRGEQSF. The CDR3 DNA reads as TGTGCCAGCAGTTTATACGGTCGTGGTGAGCAGTCCTTC.

The V and J genes are TRBV29-1 and TRBJ1-1; TRBD1 matches at 8 bases. J gave up 1 base and V 3 bases, and 1 base lay outside the gene matches. Per germline, CDR1 SQVTM and CDR2 ANQGSEA. CDR3 length: 13 amino acids. This CDR3 reads CSVEGQENTEAFF. The CDR3 DNA is TGCAGCGTTGAGGGACAGGAGAACACTGAAGCTTTCTTT.

The sample holds many counts of this clonotype. The rearrangement links TRBV5-1 to TRBJ2-3, with D uncertain. The germline V gene has CDR1 SGHRS and CDR2 YFSETQ. V lost 2 bases, J lost 0 bases, and 13 bases lay in between. CDR3 length: 16 residues. The chain's CDR3 is CASSFGRISSTDTQYF. The DNA of the CDR3 is TGCGCCAGCAGCTTTGGCCGGATCTCTAGCACAGATACGCAGTATTTT.

The genes are TRBV12-3 or TRBV12-4 and TRBJ1-2; weak D call: TRBD1 (5 bases). Trimming pared 4 bases from V and 4 bases from J, leaving 13 bases between. The CDR3 spans 14 residues. CDR3 bases: TGTGCCAGCAGTTGGGGACTGTTATCCTATGGCTACACCTTC. It encodes CASSWGLLSYGYTF.

This clonotype was picked up a small number of times. The chain uses TRBV14 and TRBJ2-1, with 8 positions matching TRBD2. Trimming took 0 bases from V and 7 from J; bases not matched to a gene: 5. The CDR3 consists of 15 residues. From germline, CDR1 is SGHDN and CDR2 FVKESK. CDR3 in amino acids: CASSQESGGANEQFF. The CDR3 DNA reads as TGTGCCAGCAGCCAAGAATCGGGGGGGGCAAATGAGCAGTTCTTC.

This clonotype showed up many times. J is TRBJ2-5 and V is TRBV7-9; no clear D. Trimming took off 5 bases at V and 7 bases at J, with 20 bases between the two ends. The CDR3 contains 15 residues. The germline gives CDR1 SEHNR, CDR2 FQNEAQ (reference sequence). The CDR3 coding sequence is TGTGCCAGCAGCCCCCCCTGGCCCCCGGTGGGGACCCAGTACTTC. It translates to CASSPPWPPVGTQYF. Full variable domain (outside the CDR3, taken from reference TRBV7-9 and TRBJ2-5): DTGVSQNPRHKITKRGQNVTFRCDPISEHNRLYWYRQTLGQGPEFLTYFQNEAQLEKSRLLSDRFSAERPKGSFSTLEIQRTEQGDSAMYLCASSPPWPPVGTQYFGPGTRLLVL.

In this sample, this clonotype turned up a few times. The chain recombines TRBV9 with TRBJ2-5, with D perhaps assigned TRBD1 or TRBD2 (6 bases each). In germline, CDR1 is SGDLS, CDR2 YYNGEE. V was clipped by 4 bases and J by 5 bases, with 15 bases between them. The length of the CDR3 is 14 residues. The CDR3, as DNA: TGTGCCAGCAGCCAAACGTGGGGGGCCGAGACCCAGTACTTC. Translating it yields CASSQTWGAETQYF.

This clonotype was found a few times. V gene TRBV7-9 combines with J gene TRBJ1-1; 7 bases align to TRBD1. The V gene's germline CDR1 is SEHNR and CDR2 FQNEAQ (reference sequence). V shed 5 bases and J 2 bases; nucleotides not matched to a gene: 8. There are 15 residues in the CDR3. CDR3 sequence: CASSEGATPNTEAFF. The CDR3 nucleotides are TGTGCCAGCAGCGAGGGGGCCACACCTAACACTGAAGCTTTCTTT. The full variable domain, in which reference TRBV7-9 and TRBJ1-1 provide the parts outside the CDR3, is DTGVSQNPRHKITKRGQNVTFRCDPISEHNRLYWYRQTLGQGPEFLTYFQNEAQLEKSRLLSDRFSAERPKGSFSTLEIQRTEQGDSAMYLCASSEGATPNTEAFFGQGTRLTVV.